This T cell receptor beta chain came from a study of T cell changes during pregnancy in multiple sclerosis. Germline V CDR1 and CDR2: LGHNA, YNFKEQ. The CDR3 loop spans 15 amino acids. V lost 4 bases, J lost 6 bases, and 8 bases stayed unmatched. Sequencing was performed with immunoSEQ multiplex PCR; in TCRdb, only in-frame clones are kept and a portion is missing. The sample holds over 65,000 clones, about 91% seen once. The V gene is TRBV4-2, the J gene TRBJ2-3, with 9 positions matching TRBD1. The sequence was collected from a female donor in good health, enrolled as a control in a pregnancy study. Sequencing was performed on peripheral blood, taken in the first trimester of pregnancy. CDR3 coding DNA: TGTGCCAGCAGCCCCCGGGACAGGGCAGAGGATACGCAGTATTTT. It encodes CASSPRDRAEDTQYF.